A single TCR beta chain is shown here with its context. This record comes from a study of T cell changes during pregnancy in multiple sclerosis. Profiling relied on immunoSEQ multiplex PCR, and the TCRdb table lists in-frame clones only, not all of them. The table has some 81,000 clones, around nine tenths seen once. The CDR3 sequence is 13 residues long. With 3 bases clipped from V and 3 bases from J, the junction kept 2 bases outside the gene matches. Germline V gene lookup returns CDR1 SGHKS and CDR2 YYEKEE (reference sequence). The clonotype comes from a female donor with multiple sclerosis, enrolled in a pregnancy study. J is TRBJ2-5 and V is TRBV5-5; 7 positions match TRBD2. Here the sequenced sample was peripheral blood, taken before pregnancy. The DNA for the CDR3 is TGTGCCAGCAGCTCGGGACTAAAAGAGACCCAGTACTTC. Its protein is CASSSGLKETQYF.